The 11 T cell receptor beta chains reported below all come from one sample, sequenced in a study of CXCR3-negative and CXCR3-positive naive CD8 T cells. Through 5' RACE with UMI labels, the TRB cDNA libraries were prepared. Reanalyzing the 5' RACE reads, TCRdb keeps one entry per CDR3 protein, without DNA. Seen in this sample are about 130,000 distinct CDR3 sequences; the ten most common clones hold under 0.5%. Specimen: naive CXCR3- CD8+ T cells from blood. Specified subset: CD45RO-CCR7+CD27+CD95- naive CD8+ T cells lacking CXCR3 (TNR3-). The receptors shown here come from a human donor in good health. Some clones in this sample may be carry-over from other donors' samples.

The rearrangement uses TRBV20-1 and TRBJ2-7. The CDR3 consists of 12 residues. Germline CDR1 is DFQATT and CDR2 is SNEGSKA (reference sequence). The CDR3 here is CSAQRDLYEQYF.

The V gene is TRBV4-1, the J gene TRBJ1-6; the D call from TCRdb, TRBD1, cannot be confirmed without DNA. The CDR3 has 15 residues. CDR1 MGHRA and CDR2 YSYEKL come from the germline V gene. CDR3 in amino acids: CASSQEWGGNSPLHF.

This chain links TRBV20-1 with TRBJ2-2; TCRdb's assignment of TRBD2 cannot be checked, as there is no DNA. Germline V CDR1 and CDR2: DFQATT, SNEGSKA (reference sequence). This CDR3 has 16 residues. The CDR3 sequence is CSARDGIAGNPGELFF.

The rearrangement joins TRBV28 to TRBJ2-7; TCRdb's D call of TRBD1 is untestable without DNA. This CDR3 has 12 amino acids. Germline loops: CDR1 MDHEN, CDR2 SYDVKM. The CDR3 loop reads CASSSIRGDQYF. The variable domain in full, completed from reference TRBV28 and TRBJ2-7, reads DVKVTQSSRYLVKRTGEKVFLECVQDMDHENMFWYRQDPGLGLRLIYFSYDVKMKEKGDIPEGYSVSREKKERFSLILESASTNQTSMYLCASSSIRGDQYFGPGTRLTVT.

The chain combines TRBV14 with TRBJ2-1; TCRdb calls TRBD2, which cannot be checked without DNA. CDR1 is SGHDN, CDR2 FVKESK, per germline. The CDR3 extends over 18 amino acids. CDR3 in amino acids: CASSQGAGLAVTYNEQFF.

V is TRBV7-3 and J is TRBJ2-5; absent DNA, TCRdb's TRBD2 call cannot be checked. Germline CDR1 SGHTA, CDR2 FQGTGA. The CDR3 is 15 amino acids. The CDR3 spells CASSLGGGSQETQYF.

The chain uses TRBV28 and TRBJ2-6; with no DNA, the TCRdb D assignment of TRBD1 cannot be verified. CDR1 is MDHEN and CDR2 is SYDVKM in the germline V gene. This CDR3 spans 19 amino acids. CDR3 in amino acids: CASSLTDPGTATGANVLTF.

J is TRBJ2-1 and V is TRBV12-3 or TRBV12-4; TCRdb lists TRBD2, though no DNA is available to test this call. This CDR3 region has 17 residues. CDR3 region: CASSPGTSGSPYNEQFF.

CDR3 protein: CASSSTGGEQYF. The chain links TRBV6-5 to TRBJ2-7; the D gene TCRdb calls, TRBD1, cannot be checked with no DNA. CDR3 length: 12 amino acids. The germline CDR1 and CDR2 sequences are MNHEY and SVGAGI.

The CDR3 loop reads CATSDGLRGAGETQYF. The genes are TRBV24-1 and TRBJ2-5; the D call from TCRdb, TRBD2, cannot be confirmed without DNA. CDR1 is KGHDR, CDR2 SFDVKD, per germline. The CDR3 spans 16 residues.

The CDR3 here is CASSTRQGGSGNTIYF. V and J are TRBV27 and TRBJ1-3; TCRdb picks TRBD1, but there is no DNA to check that call. This CDR3 has 16 residues. Germline values: CDR1 MNHEY, CDR2 SMNVEV (reference sequence).